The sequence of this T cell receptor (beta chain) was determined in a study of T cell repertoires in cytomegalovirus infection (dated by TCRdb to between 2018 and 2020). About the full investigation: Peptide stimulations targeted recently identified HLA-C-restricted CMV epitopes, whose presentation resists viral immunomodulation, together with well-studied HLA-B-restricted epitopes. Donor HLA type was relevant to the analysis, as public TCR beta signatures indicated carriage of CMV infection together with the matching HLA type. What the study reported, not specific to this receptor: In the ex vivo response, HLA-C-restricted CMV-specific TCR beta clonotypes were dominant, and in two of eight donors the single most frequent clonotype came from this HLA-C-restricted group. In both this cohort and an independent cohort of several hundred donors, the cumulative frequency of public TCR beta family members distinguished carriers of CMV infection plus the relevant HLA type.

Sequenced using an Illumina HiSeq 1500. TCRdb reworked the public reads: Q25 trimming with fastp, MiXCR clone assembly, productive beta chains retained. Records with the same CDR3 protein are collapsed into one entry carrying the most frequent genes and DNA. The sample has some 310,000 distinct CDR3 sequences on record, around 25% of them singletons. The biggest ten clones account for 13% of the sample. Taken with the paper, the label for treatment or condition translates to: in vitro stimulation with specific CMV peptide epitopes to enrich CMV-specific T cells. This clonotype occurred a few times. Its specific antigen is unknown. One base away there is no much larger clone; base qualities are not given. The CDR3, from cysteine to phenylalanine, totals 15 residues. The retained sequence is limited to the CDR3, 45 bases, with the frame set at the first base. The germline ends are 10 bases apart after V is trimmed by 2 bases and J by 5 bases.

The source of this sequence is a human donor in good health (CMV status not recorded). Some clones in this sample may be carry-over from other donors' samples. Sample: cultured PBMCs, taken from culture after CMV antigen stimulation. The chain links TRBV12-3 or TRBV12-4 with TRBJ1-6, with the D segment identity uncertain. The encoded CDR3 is CASSLLGPNNSPLHF. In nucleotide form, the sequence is TGTGCCAGCAGTTTACTCGGACCGAATAATTCACCCCTCCACTTT.